This TCR beta chain emerged from a study of T cell responses to AZD1222 COVID-19 vaccine. Study-wide points: It should be noted that donors were predominantly white British and more often female, and clonal diversity was possibly underestimated. Targets within unmutated variant regions were reportedly found for nearly half of spike-specific TCRs. An increase in Spike-specific TCR breadth and depth was observed after two AZD1222 doses.

Repertoires were generated with immunoSEQ multiplex PCR, while TCRdb's copy carries only in-frame clones and drops some. The sample shows tens of thousands of clones, around 89% of them seen only once. On this clone: Its antigen remains unidentified.

Trimming left V 5 bases short and J 1 base short, with 14 bases between. The CDR3 has 15 amino acids. Germline CDR1 reads LNHDA; CDR2 reads SQIVND (reference sequence). The sample consisted of peripheral blood, taken 28 days after the second AZD1222 dose. This sequence was found in an adult who received the AZD1222 COVID-19 vaccine. The genes are TRBV19 and TRBJ1-1, with a tentative D call TRBD1 (6 bases). The CDR3 bases are TGTGCCAGTAGTCCGGGGGCAGGGCGGAACACTGAAGCTTTCTTT. It yields the protein CASSPGAGRNTEAFF.